The T cell receptor (beta chain) under discussion was sequenced for a study of blood T cell repertoires in COVID-19. Background on the study: Some COVID-19 samples were acute and others convalescent; all came from the United States, Italy and Spain. T cells, B-cell-depleted T cells, or PBMCs supplied cDNA or gDNA.

Original data processing: Estimation of nucleated cell counts was performed using reference gene primer amplification. Measured with immunoSEQ multiplex PCR; TCRdb has only the in-frame clones, and not every one. Clonal size and the V and J genes are those of that table, whereas D and trimming came from the DNA. The sample contains fewer than 250,000 clones, about 89% of which appear only once. V was cut by 4 bases and J by 6 bases, with 6 bases left in between. This CDR3 is 12 amino acids long. The sample taken for sequencing was peripheral blood. The chain joins TRBV12-3 or TRBV12-4 to TRBJ2-2; TRBD1 is a possible D gene (6 bases). This receptor was obtained from a woman between 40 and 50 years old with acute or convalescent COVID-19. CDR3 nucleotides: TGTGCCAGCAGTTCAGGGGCCGGGGAGCTGTTTTTT. Protein: CASSSGAGELFF.